This T cell receptor beta chain was observed in a study of immune characterization of retroperitoneal liposarcoma. The CDR3 is 15 residues long. V was pared by 1 base and J by 3 bases, with 13 bases between. The germline V gene encodes CDR1 MNHEY and CDR2 SMNVEV (reference sequence). TCRdb reprocessed the PCR reads with MiXCR, giving one entry per CDR3 protein. This sample carries some 3,000 distinct CDR3 sequences, approximately 45% of them seen once, and the ten largest clones take about 50%. The receptor was isolated from a male donor with retroperitoneal liposarcoma. The V and J genes are TRBV27 and TRBJ2-7, with a possible D match to TRBD2 (7 bases). The specimen sequenced was tumor tissue. CDR3 coding DNA: TGTGCCAGCAGTTTATTGGGGGGGGGCCGCTACGAGCAGTACTTC. It codes for CASSLLGGGRYEQYF.